Shown below are 26 T cell receptor beta chains from a single sample sequenced in a study of T cells after yellow fever vaccination. TCRdb passed the 5' RACE reads through MiXCR, listing each CDR3 protein once. The data contain some 320,000 distinct CDR3 sequences, about 4.5% of them singletons. The material was PBMCs, obtained 15 days after the yellow fever booster vaccination. Receptor source: a man aged 18 to 29 who received the YFV17D yellow fever vaccine.

This clonotype was recorded a few times. The chain combines TRBV7-2 with TRBJ1-1; 7 bases are a match to TRBD1. Germline V lookup: CDR1 SGHTA, CDR2 FQGNSA. This CDR3 spans 14 amino acids. The J segment lost 11 bases and the V segment lost 5 bases, leaving 14 bases of the junction unmatched. The CDR3 coding sequence is TGTGCCAGCAGCCCCCAGCCGACAGGGAAGGAGGCTTTCTTT. This translates into CASSPQPTGKEAFF.

This clonotype was counted ten times or more. The V and J genes are TRBV29-1 and TRBJ2-5, with D perhaps matching TRBD1 or TRBD2 (5 bases each). Germline V gene data show CDR1 as SQVTM and CDR2 as ANQGSEA. V lost 8 bases and J lost 3, with 19 bases in between. The CDR3 is 14 amino acids. CDR3 protein: CSLRYARGKETQYF. CDR3 coding DNA: TGCAGCCTTCGATACGCGAGGGGAAAAGAGACCCAGTACTTC. The whole variable domain, remainder taken from reference TRBV29-1 and TRBJ2-5, is SAVISQKPSRDICQRGTSLTIQCQVDSQVTMMFWYRQQPGQSLTLIATANQGSEATYESGFVIDKFPISRPNLTFSTLTVSNMSPEDSSIYLCSLRYARGKETQYFGPGTRLLVL.

This clonotype was recorded a few times. The V and J genes are TRBV7-9 and TRBJ2-2; D is possibly TRBD2 (6 bases). The CDR3 runs to 15 residues. The ends were cut back, 5 bases at V and 4 bases at J, with 14 bases in the middle. The germline CDR1 and CDR2 sequences are SEHNR and FQNEAQ (reference sequence). In DNA form, the CDR3 reads TGTGCCAGCAGCCTGACTAGTTCGGTCACCGGGGAGCTGTTTTTT. Translation gives CASSLTSSVTGELFF.

This clonotype was detected many times. This chain uses TRBV5-1 with TRBJ1-2, with D hard to call. Germline V gene sequence: CDR1 SGHRS, CDR2 YFSETQ. The CDR3 spans 14 residues. Trimming cost V 0 bases and J 7 bases, with 13 bases left between them. Here the CDR3 DNA reads TGCGCCAGCAGCTTGGACACCGAAGGAGGTGGCTACACCTTC. It codes for CASSLDTEGGGYTF. Full variable domain (remainder filled in from reference TRBV5-1 and TRBJ1-2): KAGVTQTPRYLIKTRGQQVTLSCSPISGHRSVSWYQQTPGQGLQFLFEYFSETQRNKGNFPGRFSGRQFSNSRSEMNVSTLELGDSALYLCASSLDTEGGGYTFGSGTRLTVV.

V and J are TRBV28 and TRBJ1-3; the D gene is possibly TRBD1 (5 bases). Trimming stripped 9 bases from V and 0 bases from J, with 15 bases between. Germline CDR1 is MDHEN and CDR2 is SYDVKM. The CDR3 sequence is 15 residues long. As DNA, the CDR3 is TGTGCCAGTTCGGGGCAGGCCCTCTCTGGAAACACCATATATTTT. As protein: CASSGQALSGNTIYF.

This clonotype was counted only a few times. V is TRBV3-1 and J is TRBJ2-1, with TRBD1 matching 8 bases. J was trimmed by 5 bases and V by 4 bases; bases with no gene match: 4. Germline lookup yields CDR1 LGHDT and CDR2 YNNKEL (reference sequence). CDR3 size: 14 residues. The CDR3, as DNA: TGTGCCAGCAGCCCCGGGGACAGGAACAATGAGCAGTTCTTC. This translates into CASSPGDRNNEQFF.

This clonotype was observed a few times. The chain is built from TRBV28 and TRBJ1-2; D uncertain. This CDR3 is built from 12 residues. CDR1 MDHEN and CDR2 SYDVKM come from the germline V gene. The V and J ends lost 6 bases and 4 bases respectively, with 9 bases between them. The CDR3 loop is CASSPSTYGYTF. For the CDR3, the DNA is TGTGCCAGCAGCCCCTCCACCTATGGCTACACCTTC.

This clonotype appeared many times. The chain employs TRBV20-1 and TRBJ2-2; D possibly corresponds to TRBD2 (7 bases). Per the germline V gene, CDR1 is DFQATT and CDR2 is SNEGSKA (reference sequence). V gave up 5 bases and J gave up 7 bases, with 17 bases separating them. The CDR3 runs to 14 residues. CDR3: CSAPMRGGGGELFF. As DNA, the CDR3 is TGCAGTGCTCCAATGAGGGGGGGCGGCGGGGAGCTGTTTTTT.

This clonotype has ten or more counts. Written as DNA, the CDR3 is TGCGCCAGCAGCCTCACAGGGCTCCCAGATACGCAGTATTTT. It is translated as CASSLTGLPDTQYF. This sequence joins TRBV4-1 and TRBJ2-3, with D tentatively TRBD1 (6 bases). The germline V and J ends were trimmed by 4 bases and 4 bases, with 12 bases remaining between them. Germline V gene data show CDR1 as MGHRA and CDR2 as YSYEKL. The CDR3 runs to 14 residues.

At least ten counts were recorded for this clonotype. The chain has TRBV7-2 and TRBJ1-1; D may be TRBD1 (5 bases). The V gene's germline CDR1 is SGHTA and CDR2 FQGNSA. V was cut by 3 bases and J by 1 base, with 12 bases left in between. The CDR3 loop spans 15 amino acids. CDR3: CASSFNLGTNTEAFF. The DNA for the CDR3 is TGTGCCAGCAGCTTTAATTTGGGGACGAACACTGAAGCTTTCTTT.

This clonotype was detected ten times or more. The chain joins TRBV5-1 to TRBJ2-7; the D gene is possibly TRBD2 (6 bases). Per germline, CDR1 SGHRS and CDR2 YFSETQ. There are 14 residues in the CDR3. V lost 2 bases and J lost 0, with 9 bases in between. CDR3 protein: CASSFDGGSYEQYV. CDR3 sequence (DNA): TGCGCCAGCAGCTTTGACGGGGGCTCCTACGAGCAGTACGTC.

This clonotype was found a few times. This chain uses TRBV12-1 with TRBJ1-1; the table calls TRBD1, which could not be checked here. TRBV12-1 is a pseudogene locus. The CDR3 runs 14 residues. The CDR3 DNA reads TGTGCCAGCAGCTTTCTGTCAGGCAGCACTGAAGCTTTCTTT. This codes for CASSFLSGSTEAFF.

This clonotype has more than one count but fewer than ten. The chain is built from TRBV12-3 or TRBV12-4 and TRBJ1-5; 8 nucleotides line up with TRBD1. V lost 3 bases, J lost 2 bases, and 6 bases stayed unmatched. The CDR3 totals 16 residues. The CDR3 nucleotides are TGTGCCAGCAGTTTGAGGACAGGGATGGGCAATCAGCCCCAGCATTTT. Its protein product is CASSLRTGMGNQPQHF.

This clonotype was seen a few times. V and J are TRBV4-3 and TRBJ1-4, with TRBD1 as a possible D gene (6 bases). CDR1 LGHNA and CDR2 YSLEER come from the germline V gene. Trimming took off 1 base at V and 4 bases at J, with 10 bases between the two ends. CDR3 size: 15 residues. In DNA form, the CDR3 reads TGCGCCAGCAGCCAAGGGACAGCGGGTAATGAAAAACTGTTTTTT. It yields the protein CASSQGTAGNEKLFF.

This clonotype was counted a few times. The V call is TRBV5-1, the J call TRBJ2-1; tentatively, D is TRBD2 (6 bases). CDR3 size: 17 residues. Trimming took off 3 bases at V and 6 bases at J, with 22 bases between the two ends. The V gene's germline CDR1 is SGHRS and CDR2 YFSETQ. The CDR3 protein is CASSWPAEGLDLNEQFF. CDR3 DNA sequence: TGCGCCAGCAGCTGGCCTGCAGAGGGACTCGATCTCAATGAGCAGTTCTTC.

The J gene is TRBJ1-2, the V gene TRBV5-1; perhaps TRBD1 as D (5 bases). This CDR3 contains 15 residues. Per germline, CDR1 SGHRS and CDR2 YFSETQ. V gave up 4 bases and J gave up 2 bases, with 15 bases separating them. As DNA, the CDR3 is TGCGCCAGCAGCCGGGGCGGGACGGAAAACTATGGCTACACCTTC. It yields the protein CASSRGGTENYGYTF. Full variable domain (rest looked up from reference TRBV5-1 and TRBJ1-2): KAGVTQTPRYLIKTRGQQVTLSCSPISGHRSVSWYQQTPGQGLQFLFEYFSETQRNKGNFPGRFSGRQFSNSRSEMNVSTLELGDSALYLCASSRGGTENYGYTFGSGTRLTVV.

Ten or more counts support this clonotype. The chain uses TRBV7-9 and TRBJ1-1; 7 bases agree with TRBD1. Trimming at V came to 5 bases and at J to 7 bases, leaving 10 bases not matched to a gene. The V gene's germline CDR1 is SEHNR and CDR2 FQNEAQ (reference sequence). CDR3 length equals 14 residues. The CDR3 sequence is CASSRPTGEGEAFF. For the CDR3, the DNA is TGTGCCAGCAGCCGCCCAACAGGGGAAGGTGAAGCTTTCTTT.

This clonotype was counted many times. The chain couples TRBV20-1 to TRBJ2-2, with a weak D call TRBD2 (6 bases). This CDR3 is 14 amino acids long. CDR1 DFQATT and CDR2 SNEGSKA come from the germline V gene (reference sequence). V gave up 1 base and J gave up 0 bases, with 6 bases separating them. The CDR3 is CSARGDSNTGELFF. The DNA for the CDR3 is TGCAGTGCTAGAGGGGACTCGAACACCGGGGAGCTGTTTTTT.

This clonotype was counted only a few times. The chain uses TRBV12-5 and TRBJ1-3; D remains ambiguous. The CDR3 extends over 13 amino acids. Looked up from germline, CDR1 is LGHNT and CDR2 is FRNRAP. V dropped 2 bases and J dropped 0 bases, with 2 bases sitting between them. In DNA form, the CDR3 reads TGTGCTAGTGGTTTGCTCTCTGGAAACACCATATATTTT. It translates to CASGLLSGNTIYF.

The sample holds many counts of this clonotype. V gene TRBV12-3 or TRBV12-4 combines with J gene TRBJ1-6; 7 bases fit TRBD1. This CDR3 has 14 amino acids. Losses at the gene ends were 6 bases for V and 6 bases for J; bases not matched to a gene: 5. Written as DNA, the CDR3 is TGTGCCAGCAGGCAGGGACAGTTTAATTCACCCCTCCACTTT. Protein: CASRQGQFNSPLHF.

The chain has TRBV27 and TRBJ1-2, with D unclear. V dropped 6 bases and J dropped 0 bases, with 11 bases sitting between them. CDR1 and CDR2 from the germline V gene are MNHEY and SMNVEV (reference sequence). The CDR3 is 14 amino acids. CDR3 residues: CASSTGLSNYGYTF. CDR3 DNA: TGTGCCAGCAGCACCGGACTTTCTAACTATGGCTACACCTTC.

This clonotype was counted between two and nine times. V gene TRBV7-2 combines with J gene TRBJ2-3; possibly TRBD2 for D (7 bases). The CDR3 totals 15 residues. Trimming stripped 0 bases from V and 6 bases from J, with 13 bases between. Germline loops: CDR1 SGHTA, CDR2 FQGNSA. CDR3: CASSLAGGRWDTQYF. In nucleotides, the CDR3 is TGTGCCAGCAGCTTAGCCGGGGGGCGGTGGGATACGCAGTATTTT.

This clonotype was detected many times. The chain is built from TRBV12-3 or TRBV12-4 and TRBJ2-1; perhaps TRBD2 as D (5 bases). The CDR3 consists of 14 residues. V was cut by 5 bases and J by 6 bases, with 14 bases left in between. In nucleotides, the CDR3 is TGTGCCAGCAGTCCCACTAGTATTACCAATGAGCAGTTCTTC. The encoded protein is CASSPTSITNEQFF.

Only a few counts were recorded for this clonotype. J is TRBJ2-5 and V is TRBV7-2; 13 bases are shared with TRBD2. The CDR3 loop spans 17 amino acids. J gave up 5 bases and V 1 base, and 7 bases lay outside the gene matches. Germline V CDR1 and CDR2: SGHTA, FQGNSA. CDR3 nucleotides: TGTGCCAGCAGCTTAGTCGGGACTAGCGGGGTACTGGAGACCCAGTACTTC. Translating gives CASSLVGTSGVLETQYF.

This clonotype was seen repeatedly, ten times or more. CDR3 protein: CASSSSTSGKETQYF. CDR3 DNA sequence: TGCGCCAGCAGCTCTTCGACTAGCGGGAAAGAGACCCAGTACTTC. The chain links TRBV5-1 to TRBJ2-5; 11 bases match TRBD2. The germline CDR1 and CDR2 sequences are SGHRS and YFSETQ. This CDR3 has 15 amino acids. The V segment lost 3 bases and the J segment 3 bases; nucleotides outside the gene matches: 4.

The gene calls are TRBV30 and TRBJ1-2; possibly TRBD1 for D (6 bases). Trimming pared 4 bases from V and 6 bases from J, leaving 18 bases between. CDR1 is GTSNPN, CDR2 SVGIG, per germline (reference sequence). The CDR3 has 14 amino acids. This chain's CDR3 is CAWTSNRGGNGYTF. CDR3 coding DNA: TGTGCCTGGACCTCCAACAGAGGGGGTAATGGCTACACCTTC.